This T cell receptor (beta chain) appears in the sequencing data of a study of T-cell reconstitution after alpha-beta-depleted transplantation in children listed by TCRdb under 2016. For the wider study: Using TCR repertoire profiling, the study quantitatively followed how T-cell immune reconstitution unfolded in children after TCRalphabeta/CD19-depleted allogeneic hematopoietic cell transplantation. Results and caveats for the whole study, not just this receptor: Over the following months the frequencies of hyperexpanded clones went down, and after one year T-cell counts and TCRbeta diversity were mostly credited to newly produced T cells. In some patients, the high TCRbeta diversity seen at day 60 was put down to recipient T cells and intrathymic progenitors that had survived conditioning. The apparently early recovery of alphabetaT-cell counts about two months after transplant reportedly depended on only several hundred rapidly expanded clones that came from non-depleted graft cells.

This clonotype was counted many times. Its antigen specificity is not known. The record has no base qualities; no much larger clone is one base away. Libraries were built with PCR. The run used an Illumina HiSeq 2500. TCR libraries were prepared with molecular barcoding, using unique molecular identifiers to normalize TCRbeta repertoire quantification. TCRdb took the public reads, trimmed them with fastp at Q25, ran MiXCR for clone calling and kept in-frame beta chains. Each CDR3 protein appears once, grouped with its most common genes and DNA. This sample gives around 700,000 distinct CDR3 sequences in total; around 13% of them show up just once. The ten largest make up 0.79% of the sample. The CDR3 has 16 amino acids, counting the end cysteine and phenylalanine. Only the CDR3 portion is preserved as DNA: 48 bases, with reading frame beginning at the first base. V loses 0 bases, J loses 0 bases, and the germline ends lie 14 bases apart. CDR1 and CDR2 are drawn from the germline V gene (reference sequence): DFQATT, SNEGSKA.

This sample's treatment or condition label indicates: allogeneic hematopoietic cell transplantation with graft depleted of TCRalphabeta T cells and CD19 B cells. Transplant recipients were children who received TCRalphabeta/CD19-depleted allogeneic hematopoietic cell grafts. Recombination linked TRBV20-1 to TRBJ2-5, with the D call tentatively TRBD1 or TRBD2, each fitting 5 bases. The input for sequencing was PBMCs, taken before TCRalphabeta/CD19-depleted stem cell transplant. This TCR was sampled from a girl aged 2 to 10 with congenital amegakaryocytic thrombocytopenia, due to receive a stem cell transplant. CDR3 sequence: CSARDSTRGNQETQYF. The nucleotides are TGCAGTGCTAGAGATTCAACGAGGGGCAACCAAGAGACCCAGTACTTC.